This T cell receptor (beta chain) was retrieved from a study of OX40 agonist ivuxolimab in advanced cancers. Study information: Patients were dosed intravenously with ivuxolimab at 0.01 to 10 mg/kg every 2 weeks. Past anti-PD-1, anti-PD-L1 or anti-CTLA-4 therapy was accepted, and approximately 40% had received some. General study findings and limits: Normalized expansion of T-cell clones was also low for some nonresponders.

Blood got drawn at baseline, again on cycle 4 day 1, and then on cycle 7 day 1. Method: immunoSEQ multiplex PCR; TCRdb's copy keeps in-frame clones and lacks some. The sample yields over 45,000 clones, approximately 90% seen once. Of note for this clone: Its target is unknown.

The sequences come from CD4+ or CD8+ T cells sorted from blood, collected in a trial of the OX40 agonist ivuxolimab. The receptor's source is an adult with an advanced solid tumor such as melanoma, head and neck, liver or kidney cancer.

The CDR3 protein is CASREGRISYEQYF. The CDR3 DNA reads TGTGCCAGCAGAGAGGGACGGATCTCCTACGAGCAGTACTTC. V and J are TRBV2 and TRBJ2-7; tentatively, D is TRBD1 or TRBD2 (5 bases each). CDR3 length: 14 amino acids. Germline CDR1 reads SNHLY; CDR2 reads FYNNEI. Trimming stripped 6 bases from V and 0 bases from J, with 12 bases between.